This T cell receptor beta chain was captured in a study of tumor and adjacent non-tumor tissue in lung cancer. Study observations and caveats: Top 100 clones took a larger repertoire share in normal lung. TCR diversity was significantly greater in tumor than normal lung tissue.

The template was RNA from unsorted bulk tissue. This clonotype was recorded once. The antigen is unknown. A modified ARM-PCR protocol with three rounds of nested PCR amplified TCRbeta. TCRdb reanalysed the multiplex PCR reads using MiXCR and keeps one entry per CDR3 protein. The table records 90,000 or so distinct CDR3 sequences, about 61% of them present only once. This CDR3 has 11 residues. Trimming pared 7 bases from V and 4 bases from J, leaving 6 bases between. Germline V gives CDR1 SGHAT, CDR2 FQNNGV. Sequencing used lung tumor tissue. This TCR derives from a man aged 65 to 79 with non-small cell lung cancer. V gene TRBV11-2 combines with J gene TRBJ2-3; D remains unclear. For the CDR3, the DNA is TGTGCCAGCATATGGGCAGATACGCAGTATTTT. This translates into CASIWADTQYF.